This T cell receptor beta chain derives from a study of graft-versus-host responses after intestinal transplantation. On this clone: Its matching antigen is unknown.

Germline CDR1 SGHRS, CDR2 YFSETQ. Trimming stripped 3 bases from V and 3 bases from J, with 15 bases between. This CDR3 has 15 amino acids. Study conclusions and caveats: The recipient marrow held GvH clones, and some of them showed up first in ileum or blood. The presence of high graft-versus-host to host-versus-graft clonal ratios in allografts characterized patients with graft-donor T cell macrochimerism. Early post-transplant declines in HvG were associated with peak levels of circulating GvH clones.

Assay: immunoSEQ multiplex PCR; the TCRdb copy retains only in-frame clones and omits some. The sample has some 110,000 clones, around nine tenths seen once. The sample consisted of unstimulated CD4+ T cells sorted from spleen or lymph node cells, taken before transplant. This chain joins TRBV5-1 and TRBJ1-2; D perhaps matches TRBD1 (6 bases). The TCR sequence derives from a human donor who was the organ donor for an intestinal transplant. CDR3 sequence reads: CASSSDDGGYYGYTF. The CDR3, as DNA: TGCGCCAGCAGCTCAGATGACGGGGGCTACTATGGCTACACCTTC.